The clone carrying this TCR beta chain showed up just once. The CDR3 length is 16 residues. Generated by immunoSEQ multiplex PCR, the TCRdb table keeps only in-frame clones and is missing some. The sample carries about 400,000 clones, roughly 86% recorded once. The data originate from a study of blood T cell repertoires in COVID-19. The sample comprised PBMCs or T cells enriched from blood (not recorded which). This rearrangement joins TRBV21-1 to TRBJ2-1; the table assigns TRBD2, which was not confirmed against the DNA. TRBV21-1 is marked as a pseudogene. This receptor was taken from a woman aged 30 to 39 who had recovered from COVID-19. The CDR3 coding sequence is TGTGCCAGCACCAACCCTAGCGGGAGGAACTACAATGAGCAGTTCTTC. Translation: CASTNPSGRNYNEQFF.